Listed below are T cell receptor beta chains from one sample, sequenced in a study of T cell responses to AZD1222 COVID-19 vaccine. TCRdb's table, derived via immunoSEQ multiplex PCR, lists solely in-frame clones and lacks some. The sample lists tens of thousands of clones, 90% occurring once. This material consisted of peripheral blood, taken 28 days after the second AZD1222 dose. These receptors were collected from an adult who received the AZD1222 COVID-19 vaccine. Each CDR3 is given with its conserved first and last residue. The D gene is left open where the match is weak.

v_call	j_call	d_call	cdr3_aa	cdr3_nt
TRBV6-5	TRBJ2-7	TRBD1	CASRAGTGATYEQYF	TGTGCCAGCAGGGCCGGGACAGGGGCTACGTACGAGCAGTACTTC
TRBV6-5	TRBJ1-6	.	CASRPRGGGHSPLHF	TGTGCCAGCAGACCGCGCGGGGGGGGCCATTCACCCCTCCACTTT
TRBV19	TRBJ2-1	TRBD1	CATTQGAGEQFF	TGTGCCACTACACAGGGGGCAGGGGAGCAGTTCTTC
TRBV10-2	TRBJ2-7	.	CASSEVRTVISEQYF	TGCGCCAGCAGTGAAGTGAGGACAGTTATCTCCGAGCAGTACTTC
TRBV11-2	TRBJ1-5	.	CASSLVRIPGHPNQPQHF	TGTGCCAGCAGCTTAGTTCGCATTCCGGGACACCCCAATCAGCCCCAGCATTTT
TRBV15	TRBJ1-1	TRBD1	CATSGDRGLNTEAFF	TGTGCCACCAGCGGTGACAGGGGATTGAACACTGAAGCTTTCTTT
TRBV19	TRBJ2-1	TRBD1	CASGGDRWTNEQFF	TGTGCCAGTGGTGGGGACAGGTGGACCAATGAGCAGTTCTTC
TRBV28	TRBJ1-5	.	CASSLREIIHQPQHF	TGTGCCAGCAGTTTGAGGGAAATAATTCATCAGCCCCAGCATTTT
TRBV12-3/TRBV12-4	TRBJ2-2	.	CASSLGGTGELFF	TGTGCCAGCAGCCTTGGAGGGACCGGGGAGCTGTTTTTT
TRBV12-3/TRBV12-4	TRBJ2-1	.	CASSSGRGNEQFF	TGTGCCAGCAGCTCCGGAAGGGGGAATGAGCAGTTCTTC